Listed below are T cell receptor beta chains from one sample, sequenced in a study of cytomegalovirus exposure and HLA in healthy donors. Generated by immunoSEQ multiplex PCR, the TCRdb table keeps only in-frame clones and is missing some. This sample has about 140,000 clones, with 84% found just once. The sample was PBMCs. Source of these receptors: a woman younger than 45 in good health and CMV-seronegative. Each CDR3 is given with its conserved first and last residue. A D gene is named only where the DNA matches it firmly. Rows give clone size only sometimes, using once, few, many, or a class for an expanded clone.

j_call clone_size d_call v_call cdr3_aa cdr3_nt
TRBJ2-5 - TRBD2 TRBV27 CASSLGTSGQETQYF TGTGCCAGCAGTTTAGGTACTAGCGGACAAGAGACCCAGTACTTC
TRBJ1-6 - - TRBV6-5 CASSYRRVGSPLHF TGTGCCAGCAGTTACCGACGGGTGGGTTCACCCCTCCACTTT
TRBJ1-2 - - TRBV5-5 CASSLQGPRGYTF TGTGCCAGCAGCTTACAGGGCCCTAGGGGCTACACCTTC
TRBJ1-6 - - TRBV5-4 CASSSGVEGLLSPLHF TGTGCCAGCAGCTCGGGGGTAGAGGGTCTTTTATCACCCCTCCACTTT
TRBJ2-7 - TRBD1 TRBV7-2 CASRKTGGGYNEQYF TGTGCCAGCAGAAAAACAGGGGGCGGTTATAACGAGCAGTACTTC
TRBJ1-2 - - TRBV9 CASSVGVNYGYTF TGTGCCAGCAGCGTAGGCGTCAACTATGGCTACACCTTC
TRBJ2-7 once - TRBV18 CASSPPVRASGEQYF TGTGCCAGCTCACCACCGGTCAGGGCTTCAGGCGAGCAGTACTTC
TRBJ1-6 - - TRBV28 CASSFRGRGDDSPLHF TGTGCCAGCAGTTTTCGAGGAAGGGGTGATGATTCACCCCTCCACTTT
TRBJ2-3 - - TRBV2 CASRPGQNWHTDTQYF TGTGCCAGCAGGCCCGGACAAAACTGGCACACAGATACGCAGTATTTT
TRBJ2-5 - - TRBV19 CASSATGYETQYF TGTGCCAGTAGTGCGACAGGATACGAGACCCAGTACTTC
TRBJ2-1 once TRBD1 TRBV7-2 CASSSPGTALPSSYNEQFF TGTGCCAGCAGCTCCCCCGGGACAGCCTTACCGAGCTCCTACAATGAGCAGTTCTTC
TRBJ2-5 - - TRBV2 CASSEFARTGGETQYF TGTGCCAGCAGTGAATTTGCGAGGACTGGAGGGGAGACCCAGTACTTC
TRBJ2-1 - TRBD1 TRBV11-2 CASSPLSGQGYEQFF TGTGCCAGCAGCCCACTGTCGGGACAGGGCTATGAGCAGTTCTTC
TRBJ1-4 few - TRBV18 CASSPSMTGEKLFF TGTGCCAGCTCACCAAGTATGACAGGCGAAAAACTGTTTTTT
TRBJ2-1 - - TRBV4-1 CASSQEGWSYNEQFF TGCGCCAGCAGCCAAGAGGGCTGGTCCTACAATGAGCAGTTCTTC
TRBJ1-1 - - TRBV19 CASSIPPLRGKPEAFF TGTGCCAGTAGTATTCCTCCGTTGCGAGGCAAACCAGAAGCTTTCTTT
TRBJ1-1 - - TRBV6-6 CASSYRGFTEAFF TGTGCCAGCAGTTACAGGGGCTTCACTGAAGCTTTCTTT
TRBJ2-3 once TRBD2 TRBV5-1 CASSLLAGVSTDTQYF TGCGCCAGCAGCCTCCTAGCGGGGGTGAGCACAGATACGCAGTATTTT
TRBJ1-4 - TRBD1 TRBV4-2 CATTRRSGQDNEKLFF TGTGCCACCACCAGGCGATCGGGACAGGACAATGAAAAACTGTTTTTT
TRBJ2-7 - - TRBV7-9 CASNRDSRSYEQYF TGTGCCAGCAACCGGGACTCTCGATCCTACGAGCAGTACTTC
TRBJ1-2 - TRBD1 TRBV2 CASKDRLYYGYTF TGTGCCAGCAAGGACAGGTTATACTATGGCTACACCTTC
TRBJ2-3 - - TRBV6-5 CASSYSQGTTDTQYF TGTGCCAGCAGTTACTCGCAGGGAACCACAGATACGCAGTATTTT
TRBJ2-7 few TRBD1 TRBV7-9 CASSSDRVSYEQYF TGTGCCAGCAGCTCGGACAGGGTCTCCTACGAGCAGTACTTC
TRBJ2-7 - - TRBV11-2 CASSLLTGTYEQYF TGTGCCAGCAGCTTACTAACAGGGACCTACGAGCAGTACTTC
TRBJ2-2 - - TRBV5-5 CASRGGQKNTGELFF TGTGCCAGCAGGGGGGGGCAGAAAAACACCGGGGAGCTGTTTTTT
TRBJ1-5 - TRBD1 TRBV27 CASSLVKGAPNQPQHF TGTGCCAGCAGTTTAGTGAAGGGGGCACCCAATCAGCCCCAGCATTTT
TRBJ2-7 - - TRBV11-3 CASSRSYGETYEQYF TGTGCCAGCAGCCGGTCGTACGGGGAGACCTACGAGCAGTACTTC
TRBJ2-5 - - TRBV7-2 CASSSFGGKETQYF TGTGCCAGCAGCTCATTCGGAGGAAAAGAGACCCAGTACTTC
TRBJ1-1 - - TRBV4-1 CASSQDFGHPNTEAFF TGCGCCAGCAGCCAAGATTTTGGGCACCCGAACACTGAAGCTTTCTTT
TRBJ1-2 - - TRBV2 CASAWNQAGYTF TGTGCCAGCGCCTGGAACCAGGCTGGCTACACCTTC
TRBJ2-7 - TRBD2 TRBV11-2 CASSLIASGGGEQYF TGTGCCAGCAGCTTAATCGCTAGCGGGGGGGGCGAGCAGTACTTC
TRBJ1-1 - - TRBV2 CASSSTRVGTEAFF TGTGCCAGCAGTAGTACTCGGGTTGGCACTGAAGCTTTCTTT
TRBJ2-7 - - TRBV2 CASSEWGESYEQYF TGTGCCAGCAGTGAATGGGGGGAATCCTACGAGCAGTACTTC
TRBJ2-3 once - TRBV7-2 CASSLWAGSTDTQYF TGTGCCAGCAGCTTATGGGCGGGTAGCACAGATACGCAGTATTTT
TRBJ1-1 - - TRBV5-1 CASSFWGEYNTEAFF TGCGCCAGCAGCTTTTGGGGGGAGTATAACACTGAAGCTTTCTTT
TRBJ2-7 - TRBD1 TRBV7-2 CASSPSGQVSEQYF TGTGCCAGCAGCCCTTCGGGACAGGTGTCCGAGCAGTACTTC
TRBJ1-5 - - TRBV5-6 CASSLYMVRADEVQPQHF TGTGCCAGCAGCTTGTATATGGTCAGGGCAGATGAAGTTCAGCCCCAGCATTTT
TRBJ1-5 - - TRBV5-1 CASSLVGGNQPQHF TGCGCCAGCAGCTTGGTGGGCGGGAATCAGCCCCAGCATTTT
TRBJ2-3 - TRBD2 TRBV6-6 CASSPAGVSTDTQYF TGTGCCAGCAGTCCGGCGGGGGTCTCTACGGATACGCAGTATTTT
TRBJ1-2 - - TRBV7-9 CASSLTVSVTYGYTF TGTGCCAGCAGCTTAACTGTCAGCGTAACCTATGGCTACACCTTC
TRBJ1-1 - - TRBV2 CASVANTEAFF TGTGCCAGCGTGGCTAACACTGAAGCTTTCTTT
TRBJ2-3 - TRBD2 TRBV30 CAWSSGGGGTDTQYF TGTGCCTGGAGTTCGGGGGGGGGTGGCACAGATACGCAGTATTTT
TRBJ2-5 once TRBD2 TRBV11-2 CASSLNSLAGETQYF TGTGCCAGCAGCTTAAACTCTCTAGCGGGGGAGACCCAGTACTTC
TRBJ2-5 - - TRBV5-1 CASSRDRYQETQYF TGCGCCAGCAGCCGAGACAGATACCAAGAGACCCAGTACTTC
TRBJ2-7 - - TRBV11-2 CASSLAAGIVHEQYF TGTGCCAGCAGCTTAGCCGCGGGAATCGTCCACGAGCAGTACTTC
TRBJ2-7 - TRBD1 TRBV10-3 CAISDGTGSGYEQYF TGTGCCATCAGTGATGGGACAGGGTCAGGCTACGAGCAGTACTTC
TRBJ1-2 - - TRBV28 CASSFNDRTNYGYTF TGTGCCAGCAGTTTTAATGACAGGACTAACTATGGCTACACCTTC
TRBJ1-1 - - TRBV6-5 CASTYGPGEATEAFF TGTGCCAGCACCTACGGCCCGGGGGAGGCCACTGAAGCTTTCTTT
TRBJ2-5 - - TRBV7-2 CASSPRPGQGGETQYF TGTGCCAGCAGCCCTCGACCGGGACAAGGGGGAGAGACCCAGTACTTC